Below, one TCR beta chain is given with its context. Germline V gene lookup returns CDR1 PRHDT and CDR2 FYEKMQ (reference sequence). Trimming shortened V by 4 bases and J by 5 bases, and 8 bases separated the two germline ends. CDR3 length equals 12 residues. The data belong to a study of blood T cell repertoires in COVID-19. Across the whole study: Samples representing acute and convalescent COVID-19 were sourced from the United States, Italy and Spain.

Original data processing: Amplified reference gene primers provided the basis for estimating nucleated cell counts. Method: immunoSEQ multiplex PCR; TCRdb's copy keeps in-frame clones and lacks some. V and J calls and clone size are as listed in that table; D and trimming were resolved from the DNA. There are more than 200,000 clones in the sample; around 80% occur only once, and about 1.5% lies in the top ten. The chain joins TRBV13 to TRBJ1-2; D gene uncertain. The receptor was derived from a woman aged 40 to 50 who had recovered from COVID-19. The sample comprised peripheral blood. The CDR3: CASSSGSYGYTF. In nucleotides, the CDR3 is TGTGCCAGCAGCTCCGGTAGTTATGGCTACACCTTC.